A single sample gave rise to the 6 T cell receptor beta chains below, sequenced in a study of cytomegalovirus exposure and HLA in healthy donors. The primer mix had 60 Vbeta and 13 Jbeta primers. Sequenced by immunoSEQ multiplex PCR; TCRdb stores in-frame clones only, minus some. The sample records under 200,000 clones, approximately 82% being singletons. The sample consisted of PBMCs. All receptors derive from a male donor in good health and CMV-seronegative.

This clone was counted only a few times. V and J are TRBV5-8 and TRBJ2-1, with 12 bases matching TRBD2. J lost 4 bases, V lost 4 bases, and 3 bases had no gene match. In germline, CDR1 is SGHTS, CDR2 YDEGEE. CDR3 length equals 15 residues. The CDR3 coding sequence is TGTGCCAGCAGCGAACTAGCGGGAGGTTACAATGAGCAGTTCTTC. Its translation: CASSELAGGYNEQFF.

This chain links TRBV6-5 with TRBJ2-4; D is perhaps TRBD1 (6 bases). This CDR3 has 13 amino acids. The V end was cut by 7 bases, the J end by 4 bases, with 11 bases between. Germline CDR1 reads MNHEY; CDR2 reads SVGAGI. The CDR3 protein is CASILGQKNIQYF. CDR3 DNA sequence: TGTGCCAGCATCCTGGGACAAAAAAACATTCAGTACTTC.

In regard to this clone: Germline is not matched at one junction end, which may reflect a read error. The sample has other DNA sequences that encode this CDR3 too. The CDR3 loop is CASSYSRSGSYEQYF. The CDR3 DNA reads as TGCGCCAGCAGTTACTCTAGGTCAGGATCCTACGAGCAGTACTTC. The V and J genes are TRBV6-5 and TRBJ2-7, with D hard to call. CDR1 is MNHEY and CDR2 is SVGAGI in the germline V gene. This CDR3 comprises 15 residues.

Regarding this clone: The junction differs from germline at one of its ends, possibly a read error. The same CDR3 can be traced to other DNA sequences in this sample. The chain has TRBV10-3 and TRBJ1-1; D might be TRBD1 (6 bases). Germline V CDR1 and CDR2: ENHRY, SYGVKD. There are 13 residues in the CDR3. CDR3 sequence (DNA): TGTGCCTCGCAGGGGCAGGGGAACACCGAAGCTTTCTTT. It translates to CASQGQGNTEAFF.

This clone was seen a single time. The CDR3 is CASSPGQDYEQYF. Written as DNA, the CDR3 is TGTGCCAGCAGTCCGGGACAAGACTACGAGCAGTACTTC. J is TRBJ2-7 and V is TRBV28; D is perhaps TRBD1 (6 bases). The CDR3 length is 13 residues. The germline V and J ends were trimmed by 5 bases and 3 bases, with 11 bases remaining between them. In germline, CDR1 is MDHEN, CDR2 SYDVKM.

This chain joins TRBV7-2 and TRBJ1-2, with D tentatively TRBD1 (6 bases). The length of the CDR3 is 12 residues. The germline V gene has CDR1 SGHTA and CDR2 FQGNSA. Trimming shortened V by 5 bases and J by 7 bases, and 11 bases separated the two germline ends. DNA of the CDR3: TGTGCCAGCAGCCGGACAGATCGTGGCTACACCTTC. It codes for CASSRTDRGYTF.